The next 24 T cell receptor beta chains were all read from a single sample in a study of blood T cell repertoires in COVID-19 (dated by TCRdb to 2020 to 2021). The library was obtained by the immunoSEQ multiplex PCR assay. In TCRdb, the immuneACCESS table is reduced to in-frame sequences with V and J assigned. These tables do not hold every clone; where another copy was compared, an unresolved V gene accounts for under half, and the others remain unexplained. This sample has under 170,000 clones in its table, and approximately 86% of those were observed once. Of the sample, under 3.5% is held by the ten largest clones. The sample was peripheral blood. These TCRs come from an older man with acute or convalescent COVID-19.

Many counts were recorded for this clone. J is TRBJ2-7 and V is TRBV27, with D possibly TRBD2 on 6 matching bases. The CDR3 is 14 residues long. CDR1 and CDR2 (germline): MNHEY, SMNVEV (reference sequence). V lost 3 bases and J lost 4, with 13 bases in between. The CDR3 DNA sequence: TGTGCCAGCAGTTTGCACGGGAGTGGGTACGAGCAGTACTTC. Translating gives CASSLHGSGYEQYF.

The chain is built from TRBV5-1 and TRBJ2-1; D is ambiguous. CDR3 length: 13 residues. V dropped 0 bases and J dropped 9 bases, with 10 bases sitting between them. Germline V gives CDR1 SGHRS, CDR2 YFSETQ. CDR3: CASSLARGGEQFF. The CDR3 DNA reads TGCGCCAGCAGCTTGGCGAGAGGCGGTGAGCAGTTCTTC.

The chain employs TRBV5-4 and TRBJ2-3; TRBD1 is a possible D gene (6 bases). V gave up 1 base and J gave up 5 bases, with 14 bases separating them. The CDR3 has 15 residues. The germline CDR1 and CDR2 sequences are SGHNT and YYREEE (reference sequence). In DNA form, the CDR3 reads TGTGCCAGCAGCTTGTCAGGGGCCATCGGAGATACGCAGTATTTT. Translation gives CASSLSGAIGDTQYF.

This clone was seen once. The J gene is TRBJ1-1, the V gene TRBV3-1 (or the pseudogene TRBV3-2), with D uncertain. The CDR3 runs 12 residues. Per germline, CDR1 LGHDT and CDR2 YNNKEL (reference sequence). Trimming pared 8 bases from V and 2 bases from J, leaving 9 bases between. CDR3 nucleotide sequence: TGTGCCAGCGGCGGTTTAAACACTGAAGCTTTCTTT. It is translated as CASGGLNTEAFF.

The chain employs TRBV5-1 and TRBJ2-1, with D possibly matching TRBD1 (6 bases). This CDR3 spans 14 amino acids. Germline V lookup: CDR1 SGHRS, CDR2 YFSETQ. V gave up 7 bases and J gave up 2 bases, with 13 bases separating them. The chain's CDR3 is CASQTGDTYNEQFF. DNA of the CDR3: TGCGCCAGCCAGACTGGGGACACCTACAATGAGCAGTTCTTC.

This clone was detected a few times. Additional DNA sequences in this sample encode the identical CDR3. The chain employs TRBV28 and TRBJ1-6; D is undetermined. CDR1 MDHEN and CDR2 SYDVKM come from the germline V gene. CDR3 size: 14 residues. The V gene lost 2 bases and the J gene lost 5 bases, with 7 bases spanning the gap. CDR3 nucleotides: TGTGCCAGCAGTTTAGGGCAAGATAATTCACCCCTCCACTTT. Translating gives CASSLGQDNSPLHF.

The chain is built from TRBV7-8 and TRBJ2-1; TRBD2 matches at 11 bases. From germline, CDR1 is SGHVS and CDR2 FQNEAQ. The CDR3 covers 18 residues. The V and J ends lost 2 bases and 0 bases, in that order; junction bases with no gene match: 6. This CDR3 reads CASSLRGLAVSSYNEQFF. Written as DNA, the CDR3 is TGTGCCAGCAGCTTAAGGGGACTAGCGGTTAGCTCCTACAATGAGCAGTTCTTC.

The CDR3 nucleotides read TGTGCCAGCAGCCCCGGCGGAAACCTCAATCAGCCCCAGCATTTT. It encodes CASSPGGNLNQPQHF. The rearrangement joins TRBV9 to TRBJ1-5; no reliable D call. The germline V and J ends were trimmed by 4 bases and 3 bases, with 14 bases remaining between them. This CDR3 has 15 residues. The germline V gene has CDR1 SGDLS and CDR2 YYNGEE.

The rearrangement joins TRBV6-5 to TRBJ1-4, with D unclear. Germline CDR1 MNHEY, CDR2 SVGAGI. This CDR3 has 11 residues. V dropped 8 bases and J dropped 7 bases, with 8 bases sitting between them. The CDR3 is CASRSGEKLFF. CDR3 coding DNA: TGTGCCAGCCGGAGCGGTGAAAAACTGTTTTTT.

The chain is built from TRBV9 and TRBJ2-3, with TRBD2 identical over 12 bases. Per the germline V gene, CDR1 is SGDLS and CDR2 is YYNGEE. The CDR3 is 16 amino acids. Trimming cost V 4 bases and J 2 bases; bases outside gene matches: 5. The CDR3 bases are TGTGCCAGCAGCTCCAGGACTAGCGGGACCACAGATACGCAGTATTTT. Its translation: CASSSRTSGTTDTQYF.

The chain employs TRBV11-2 and TRBJ2-3; perhaps TRBD2 as D (6 bases). This CDR3 has 18 residues. Germline-derived CDR1 and CDR2 are SGHAT and FQNNGV. V was shortened by 7 bases and J by 1 base, with 24 bases between the two germline ends. Here the CDR3 DNA reads TGTGCCAGCACCAACCGAAGACAGTGGAGGGCCGGCACAGATACGCAGTATTTT. This translates into CASTNRRQWRAGTDTQYF.

CDR3 sequence (DNA): TGCGCCAGCAGCTTGTCCGGGGAAGCCATCTCCTACGAGCAGTACTTC. Translating gives CASSLSGEAISYEQYF. This chain joins TRBV5-1 and TRBJ2-7, with D perhaps TRBD2 (5 bases). CDR1 is SGHRS and CDR2 is YFSETQ in the germline V gene. The CDR3 has 16 residues. Trimming pared 1 base from V and 0 bases from J, leaving 14 bases between.

The chain is built from TRBV20-1 and TRBJ2-1, with 7 nucleotides matching TRBD1. The CDR3 contains 11 residues. Germline V gene data show CDR1 as DFQATT and CDR2 as SNEGSKA (reference sequence). Germline trimming cut 6 bases from V and 14 bases from J; bases unmatched to any gene: 10. The chain's CDR3 is CSARQGGSEFF. CDR3 bases: TGCAGTGCCCGACAGGGCGGTTCGGAGTTCTTC.

The J gene is TRBJ2-7, the V gene TRBV7-9, with 11 positions matching TRBD2. From germline, CDR1 is SEHNR and CDR2 FQNEAQ (reference sequence). With 3 bases clipped from V and 3 bases from J, the junction kept 4 bases outside the gene matches. The CDR3 contains 15 residues. DNA of the CDR3: TGTGCCAGCAGCTTCGGGACTAGCGGAGGCTACGAGCAGTACTTC. This codes for CASSFGTSGGYEQYF.

The V call is TRBV4-3, the J call TRBJ2-5; D is ambiguous. Germline loops: CDR1 LGHNA, CDR2 YSLEER. V was cut by 1 base and J by 1 base, with 4 bases left in between. The CDR3 has 13 amino acids. DNA for the CDR3: TGCGCCAGCAGCCAAGCACTCCAAGAGACCCAGTACTTC. Protein product: CASSQALQETQYF.

The rearrangement joins TRBV6-5 to TRBJ2-2; D ambiguous. Germline V gene lookup returns CDR1 MNHEY and CDR2 SVGAGI. Trimming stripped 5 bases from V and 2 bases from J, with 12 bases between. This CDR3 has 15 amino acids. The CDR3 loop is CASSQLIQNTGELFF. CDR3 DNA: TGTGCCAGCAGTCAACTTATTCAAAACACCGGGGAGCTGTTTTTT.

J is TRBJ2-1 and V is TRBV9; TRBD2 matches 8 bases. Germline CDR1 reads SGDLS; CDR2 reads YYNGEE. This CDR3 contains 13 residues. Germline trimming cut 4 bases from V and 7 bases from J; bases unmatched to any gene: 4. The CDR3 sequence is CASSMAGGNEQFF. Written as DNA, the CDR3 is TGTGCCAGCAGCATGGCGGGAGGAAATGAGCAGTTCTTC.

J is TRBJ2-3 and V is TRBV29-1; D may be TRBD1 (5 bases). CDR1 is SQVTM and CDR2 is ANQGSEA in the germline V gene. V shed 7 bases and J shed 3 bases, with 14 bases lying between them. CDR3 size: 13 residues. CDR3 sequence: CSADLAGTDTQYF. For the CDR3, the DNA is TGCAGCGCCGACCTGGCAGGGACAGATACGCAGTATTTT.

This chain joins TRBV30 and TRBJ2-7, with 8 bases that match TRBD1. The CDR3 covers 14 residues. The germline V gene has CDR1 GTSNPN and CDR2 SVGIG (reference sequence). V was clipped by 2 bases and J by 4 bases; unmatched bases: 7. This chain's CDR3 is CAWSSGTGDYEQYF. CDR3 nucleotide sequence: TGTGCCTGGAGTTCCGGGACAGGAGATTACGAGCAGTACTTC.

This clone came up once. Here the CDR3 DNA reads TGTGCCAGCAGCCTGGACAGGGAGGCCAAAAACATTCAGTACTTC. Translation: CASSLDREAKNIQYF. The rearrangement links TRBV6-6 to TRBJ2-4; 8 nucleotides agree with TRBD1. CDR1 and CDR2 (germline): MNHNY, SVGAGI (reference sequence). This CDR3 is built from 15 residues. Trimming at V came to 6 bases and at J to 1 base, leaving 5 bases not matched to a gene.

The V call is TRBV3-1 (or the pseudogene TRBV3-2), the J call TRBJ2-7; a possible D gene is TRBD1 (5 bases). The length of the CDR3 is 12 residues. V lost 3 bases to trimming and J lost 5 bases, with 8 bases between them. Germline CDR1 and CDR2: LGHDT and YNNKEL (reference sequence). The CDR3, as DNA: TGTGCCAGCAGCCATCTAGGGGACGAGCAGTACTTC. This sequence encodes CASSHLGDEQYF.

Concerning this clone itself: At one of its ends the junction is not consistent with the germline gene, which may arise from a read error. Other DNA sequences from this sample encode an identical CDR3 as well. This chain joins TRBV28 and TRBJ2-2; D possibly corresponds to TRBD1 (7 bases). The CDR3 spans 14 residues. CDR1 is MDHEN and CDR2 is SYDVKM in the germline V gene. This CDR3 reads CAGRGAGNTGELFF. The DNA of the CDR3 is TGTGCCGGCAGGGGGGCGGGGAACACCGGGGAGCTGTTTTTT. Together with reference TRBV28 and TRBJ2-2, the CDR3 gives the full variable domain: DVKVTQSSRYLVKRTGEKVFLECVQDMDHENMFWYRQDPGLGLRLIYFSYDVKMKEKGDIPEGYSVSREKKERFSLILESASTNQTSMYLCAGRGAGNTGELFFGEGSRLTVL.

The CDR3 DNA sequence: TGTGCCAGCAGTTTAGGGAGGACAGGAAGCTCCTATAATTCACCCCTCCACTTT. This sequence encodes CASSLGRTGSSYNSPLHF. The V and J genes are TRBV28 and TRBJ1-6; TRBD1 agrees at 7 bases. Losses at the gene ends were 2 bases for V and 0 bases for J; bases not matched to a gene: 7. The CDR3 has 18 residues. The germline V gene has CDR1 MDHEN and CDR2 SYDVKM. The whole variable domain, filled in from reference TRBV28 and TRBJ1-6, reads DVKVTQSSRYLVKRTGEKVFLECVQDMDHENMFWYRQDPGLGLRLIYFSYDVKMKEKGDIPEGYSVSREKKERFSLILESASTNQTSMYLCASSLGRTGSSYNSPLHFGNGTRLTVT.

Note on this clone: This CDR3 is also generated by other DNA sequences in the sample. The genes are TRBV3-1 (or the pseudogene TRBV3-2) and TRBJ1-2, with 9 bases that match TRBD1. The V segment lost 6 bases and the J segment 6 bases; nucleotides outside the gene matches: 2. The CDR3 spans 12 residues. The V gene's germline CDR1 is LGHDT and CDR2 YNNKEL (reference sequence). The CDR3 loop is CASSRTGDGYTF. CDR3 nucleotide sequence: TGTGCCAGCAGTCGGACAGGGGATGGCTACACCTTC.